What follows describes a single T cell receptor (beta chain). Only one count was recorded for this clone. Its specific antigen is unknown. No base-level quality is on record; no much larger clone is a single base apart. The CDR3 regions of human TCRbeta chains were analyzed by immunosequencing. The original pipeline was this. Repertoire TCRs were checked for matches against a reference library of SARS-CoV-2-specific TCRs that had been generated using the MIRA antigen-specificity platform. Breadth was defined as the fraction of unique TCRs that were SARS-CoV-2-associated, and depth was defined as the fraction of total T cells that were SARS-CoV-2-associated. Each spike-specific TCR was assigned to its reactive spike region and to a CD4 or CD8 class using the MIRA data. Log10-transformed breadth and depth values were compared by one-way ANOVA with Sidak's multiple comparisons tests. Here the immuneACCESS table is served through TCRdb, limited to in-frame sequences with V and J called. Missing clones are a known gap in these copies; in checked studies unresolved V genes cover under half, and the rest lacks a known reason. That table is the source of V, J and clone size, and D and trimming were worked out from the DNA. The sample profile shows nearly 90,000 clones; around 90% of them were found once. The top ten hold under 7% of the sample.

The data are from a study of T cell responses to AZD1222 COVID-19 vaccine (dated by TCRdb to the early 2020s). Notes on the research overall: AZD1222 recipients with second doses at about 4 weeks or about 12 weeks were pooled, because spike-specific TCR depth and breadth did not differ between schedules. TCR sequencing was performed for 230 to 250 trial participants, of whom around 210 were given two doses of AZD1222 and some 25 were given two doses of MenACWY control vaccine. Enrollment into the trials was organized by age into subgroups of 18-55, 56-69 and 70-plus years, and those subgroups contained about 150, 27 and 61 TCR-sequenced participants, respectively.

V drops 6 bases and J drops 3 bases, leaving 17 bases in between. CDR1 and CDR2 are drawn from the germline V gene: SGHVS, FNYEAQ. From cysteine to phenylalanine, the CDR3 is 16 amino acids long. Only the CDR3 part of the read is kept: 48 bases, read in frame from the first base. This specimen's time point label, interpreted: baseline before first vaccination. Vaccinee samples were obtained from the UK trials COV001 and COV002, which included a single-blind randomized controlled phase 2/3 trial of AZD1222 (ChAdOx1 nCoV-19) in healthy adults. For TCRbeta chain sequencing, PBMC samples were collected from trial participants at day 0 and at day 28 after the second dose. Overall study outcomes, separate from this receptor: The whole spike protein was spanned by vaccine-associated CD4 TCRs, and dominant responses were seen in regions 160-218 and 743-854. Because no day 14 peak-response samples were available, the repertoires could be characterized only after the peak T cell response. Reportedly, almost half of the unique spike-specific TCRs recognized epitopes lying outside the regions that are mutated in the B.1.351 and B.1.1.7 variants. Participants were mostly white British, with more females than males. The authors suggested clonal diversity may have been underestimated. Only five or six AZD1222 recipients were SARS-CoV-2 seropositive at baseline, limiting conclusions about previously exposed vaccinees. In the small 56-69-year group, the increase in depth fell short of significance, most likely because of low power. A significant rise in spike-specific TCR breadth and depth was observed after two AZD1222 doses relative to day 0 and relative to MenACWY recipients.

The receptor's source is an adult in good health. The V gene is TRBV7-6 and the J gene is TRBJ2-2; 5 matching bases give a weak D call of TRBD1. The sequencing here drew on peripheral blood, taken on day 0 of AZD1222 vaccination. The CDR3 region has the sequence CASRNFKGRHTGELFF. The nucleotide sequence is TGTGCCAGCAGAAATTTCAAGGGGCGACACACCGGGGAGCTGTTTTTT.